This passage covers 30 T cell receptor beta chains from one sample sequenced in a study of shared clonotypes between healthy human individuals. Measured with immunoSEQ multiplex PCR; TCRdb has only the in-frame clones, and not every one. The sample lists about 710,000 clones; 73% were seen once. The sequencing sample was made of memory CD4+ T cells sorted from blood. Subset in this sample: CD45RA-negative fraction. The receptors come from a woman aged 30 to 39 in good health.

V usage is TRBV5-6 and J usage is TRBJ2-4, with D uncertain. V was trimmed by 0 bases and J by 0 bases, leaving 13 bases between them. Germline assignment: CDR1 SGHDT and CDR2 YYEEEE. The length of the CDR3 is 17 residues. In DNA form, the CDR3 reads TGTGCCAGCAGCTTGGGGGCGACATCCATAGCCAAAAACATTCAGTACTTC. It specifies CASSLGATSIAKNIQYF.

This chain links TRBV11-2 with TRBJ2-2; TRBD2 might be the D (6 bases). Trimming stripped 6 bases from V and 5 bases from J, with 16 bases between. CDR1 is SGHAT and CDR2 is FQNNGV in the germline V gene. This CDR3 region has 15 residues. CDR3 residues: CASRGGGPITGELFF. For the CDR3, the DNA is TGTGCCAGCAGAGGCGGAGGGCCGATAACCGGGGAGCTGTTTTTT.

Turning to this clone: A junction boundary mismatches the germline segment, possibly from a read error. CDR3 residues: CASSVDREAFF. CDR3 DNA sequence: TGTGCCAGTAGTGTAGACAGGGAAGCTTTCTTT. The chain carries TRBV19 and TRBJ1-1; possibly TRBD1 for D (6 bases). CDR1 LNHDA and CDR2 SQIVND come from the germline V gene (reference sequence). CDR3 length: 11 amino acids.

In its sample, this clone was seen once. This chain connects TRBV7-9 to TRBJ2-1; perhaps D is TRBD1 or TRBD2 (5 bases each). Germline CDR1 reads SEHNR; CDR2 reads FQNEAQ (reference sequence). The CDR3 loop spans 17 amino acids. The V end lost 2 bases, the J end lost 1 base, and 15 bases lay between the germline ends. The CDR3 DNA sequence: TGTGCCAGCAGCTTAAAGGGACCAGGATCTTCCTACAATGAGCAGTTCTTC. Amino acids: CASSLKGPGSSYNEQFF.

The J gene is TRBJ2-2, the V gene TRBV11-2; no firm D call. Germline V CDR1 and CDR2: SGHAT, FQNNGV. V shed 6 bases and J shed 2 bases, with 16 bases lying between them. This CDR3 has 16 amino acids. The CDR3 nucleotides read TGTGCCAGCAGTGCAAACCGGGCCTACAACACCGGGGAGCTGTTTTTT. Its translation: CASSANRAYNTGELFF.

CDR3 coding DNA: TGTGCCAGCAGCTTGGAACAGGGGGTCGGCACAGATACGCAGTATTTT. Protein sequence: CASSLEQGVGTDTQYF. The chain recombines TRBV5-8 with TRBJ2-3, with 8 positions matching TRBD1. This CDR3 comprises 16 residues. The junction had 4 bases not matched to a gene; V was cut back by 0 bases and J by 1 base. The germline V gene encodes CDR1 SGHTS and CDR2 YDEGEE. The whole variable domain, remainder taken from reference TRBV5-8 and TRBJ2-3, is EAGVTQSPTHLIKTRGQQATLRCSPISGHTSVYWYQQALGLGLQFLLWYDEGEERNRGNFPPRFSGRQFPNYSSELNVNALELEDSALYLCASSLEQGVGTDTQYFGPGTRLTVL.

V usage is TRBV28 and J usage is TRBJ1-5; D is unclear. Looked up from germline, CDR1 is MDHEN and CDR2 is SYDVKM. The CDR3 covers 12 residues. V lost 8 bases and J 2 bases, leaving 7 bases between the germline ends. The CDR3 sequence: CASCSRNQPQHF. Written as DNA, the CDR3 is TGTGCCAGCTGTTCCCGCAATCAGCCCCAGCATTTT.

The V gene is TRBV4-1, the J gene TRBJ2-5; D unclear. The germline CDR1 and CDR2 sequences are MGHRA and YSYEKL. The CDR3 runs to 16 residues. Trimming stripped 3 bases from V and 4 bases from J, with 18 bases between. The CDR3 reads CASSQPTMRWRETQYF. CDR3 sequence (DNA): TGCGCCAGCAGCCAGCCCACGATGAGGTGGCGAGAGACCCAGTACTTC.

The genes are TRBV12-1 and TRBJ2-3; the D call of TRBD2 is as the table states it, not checked on the DNA. TRBV12-1 is flagged as a pseudogene. CDR3 length: 16 amino acids. CDR3 bases: TGTGCCAGCAGCTTTGTTGGGGGGAGGGGCACAGATACGCAGTATTTT. Amino acid sequence: CASSFVGGRGTDTQYF.

The J gene is TRBJ2-2, the V gene TRBV6-1; unclear D gene. The V and J ends lost 3 bases and 1 base respectively, with 3 bases between them. CDR1 and CDR2 (germline): MNHNS, SASEGT. The CDR3 consists of 13 residues. The CDR3 is CASSDLNTGELFF. The CDR3 DNA is TGTGCCAGCAGTGACTTGAACACCGGGGAGCTGTTTTTT.

The V call is TRBV11-2, the J call TRBJ1-3, with D uncertain. CDR1 is SGHAT and CDR2 is FQNNGV in the germline V gene. V lost 5 bases, J lost 2 bases, and 22 bases lay in between. The CDR3 has 18 amino acids. The CDR3 DNA is TGTGCCAGCAGCCCCAGACCGGACTTGGGAAACGCTGGAAACACCATATATTTT. This gives the protein CASSPRPDLGNAGNTIYF.

There are many counts of this clone. V gene TRBV5-1 combines with J gene TRBJ2-2; no reliable D call. V was cut by 6 bases and J by 7 bases, with 13 bases left in between. The germline gives CDR1 SGHRS, CDR2 YFSETQ. The CDR3 runs 13 residues. The CDR3: CASTDSSGGELFF. CDR3 coding DNA: TGCGCCAGCACCGACTCGTCGGGCGGGGAGCTGTTTTTT.

This clone was seen a handful of times. The J gene is TRBJ1-5, the V gene TRBV19, with D perhaps matching TRBD1 (6 bases). Germline CDR1 is LNHDA and CDR2 is SQIVND (reference sequence). The CDR3 extends over 15 amino acids. V shed 4 bases and J shed 2 bases, with 12 bases lying between them. The CDR3 loop is CASSKLGQRNQPQHF. Here the CDR3 DNA reads TGTGCCAGTAGTAAACTAGGACAGCGCAATCAGCCCCAGCATTTT.

This chain links TRBV7-6 with TRBJ1-3, with 7 bases lining up with TRBD1. Germline V gives CDR1 SGHVS, CDR2 FNYEAQ. The CDR3 has 16 residues. J lost 3 bases, V lost 5 bases, and 10 bases had no gene match. The CDR3 is CASSRGVDRVGNTIYF. The CDR3 DNA follows: TGTGCCAGCAGCCGCGGAGTCGACAGGGTTGGAAACACCATATATTTT. The whole variable domain, filled in from reference TRBV7-6 and TRBJ1-3, reads GAGVSQSPRYKVTKRGQDVALRCDPISGHVSLYWYRQALGQGPEFLTYFNYEAQQDKSGLPNDRFSAERPEGSISTLTIQRTEQRDSAMYRCASSRGVDRVGNTIYFGEGSWLTVV.

This chain's CDR3 is CASSPRDTSYEQYF. The CDR3, as DNA: TGTGCCAGCAGCCCCCGGGACACCTCCTACGAGCAGTACTTC. The chain links TRBV6-1 to TRBJ2-7; TRBD1 might be the D (6 bases). V lost 6 bases to trimming and J lost 0 bases, with 12 bases between them. CDR3 size: 14 residues. Germline V lookup: CDR1 MNHNS, CDR2 SASEGT.

This sequence joins TRBV28 and TRBJ2-1; D not certain. The CDR3 extends over 12 amino acids. V lost 5 bases and J lost 4, with 6 bases in between. From germline, CDR1 is MDHEN and CDR2 SYDVKM. CDR3 sequence (DNA): TGTGCCAGCAGTCAACAGTACAATGAGCAGTTCTTC. This encodes CASSQQYNEQFF.

The chain joins TRBV6-1 to TRBJ2-7, with D maybe TRBD2 (5 bases). Germline loops: CDR1 MNHNS, CDR2 SASEGT. V lost 2 bases and J lost 2, with 16 bases in between. The CDR3 totals 16 residues. The CDR3 bases are TGTGCCAGCAGTGAACTTCGGGCAGGAGGCCCCTACGAGCAGTACTTC. Its protein is CASSELRAGGPYEQYF.

The rearrangement joins TRBV10-3 to TRBJ2-5; 16 bases map to TRBD2. The CDR3 sequence is 16 residues long. Germline lookup yields CDR1 ENHRY and CDR2 SYGVKD. J gave up 5 bases and V 8 bases, and 8 bases lay outside the gene matches. The CDR3 loop is CAIGGLAGGPMETQYF. In DNA, the CDR3 is TGTGCCATCGGGGGACTAGCGGGAGGGCCGATGGAGACCCAGTACTTC.

The chain is built from TRBV28 and TRBJ1-4; D remains unclear. This CDR3 has 13 amino acids. Trimming took off 8 bases at V and 3 bases at J, with 10 bases between the two ends. Per the germline V gene, CDR1 is MDHEN and CDR2 is SYDVKM. The CDR3: CASARRPNEKLFF. CDR3 coding DNA: TGTGCCAGCGCCAGGCGACCTAATGAAAAACTGTTTTTT.

This clone was counted many times. The chain recombines TRBV13 with TRBJ1-3; D gene ambiguous. The CDR3 contains 17 residues. Trimming removed 5 bases from V and 0 bases from J, with 17 bases in between. CDR1 and CDR2 (germline): PRHDT, FYEKMQ (reference sequence). CDR3 protein: CASSHRTARVSGNTIYF. For the CDR3, the DNA is TGTGCCAGCAGCCATAGGACGGCTCGAGTCTCTGGAAACACCATATATTTT.

In the case of this clone: With a far larger clone one base away, a read error is the likely cause. CDR3 coding DNA: TGTGTCAGCAGCAATCAGGGACTGCTAGGAAACACCATATATTTT. Translating gives CVSSNQGLLGNTIYF. V and J are TRBV7-2 and TRBJ1-3, with D possibly being TRBD1 (5 bases). Germline CDR1 SGHTA, CDR2 FQGNSA. This CDR3 comprises 15 residues.

This sequence joins TRBV7-8 and TRBJ2-3; no definite D call. CDR3 length: 12 residues. Trimming pared 5 bases from V and 3 bases from J, leaving 6 bases between. Germline CDR1 and CDR2: SGHVS and FQNEAQ. DNA of the CDR3: TGTGCCAGCAGCCACGGGACAGATACGCAGTATTTT. It yields the protein CASSHGTDTQYF.

The chain uses TRBV29-1 and TRBJ2-1; TRBD2 aligns across 14 bases. This CDR3 spans 16 amino acids. Germline trimming cut 4 bases from V and 3 bases from J; bases unmatched to any gene: 5. Germline V gives CDR1 SQVTM, CDR2 ANQGSEA. Here the CDR3 reads CSVGGTSGSDYNEQFF. In nucleotides, the CDR3 is TGCAGCGTTGGGGGGACTAGCGGGAGTGACTACAATGAGCAGTTCTTC.

In its sample, this clone was seen once. The V and J genes are TRBV13 and TRBJ2-7; D not certain. Germline V gene lookup returns CDR1 PRHDT and CDR2 FYEKMQ (reference sequence). This CDR3 has 14 amino acids. V was pared by 1 base and J by 5 bases, with 12 bases between. The CDR3 sequence is CASSLERSHHEQYF. CDR3 nucleotides: TGTGCCAGCAGCTTAGAAAGGAGCCACCACGAGCAGTACTTC. The variable domain in full, completed from reference TRBV13 and TRBJ2-7, reads AAGVIQSPRHLIKEKRETATLKCYPIPRHDTVYWYQQGPGQDPQFLISFYEKMQSDKGSIPDRFSAQQFSDYHSELNMSSLELGDSALYFCASSLERSHHEQYFGPGTRLTVT.

This clone has only one observation. The chain employs TRBV2 and TRBJ2-1; tentative D call: TRBD1 (6 bases). Germline lookup yields CDR1 SNHLY and CDR2 FYNNEI. The CDR3 has 17 amino acids. V was pared by 2 bases and J by 8 bases, with 22 bases between. The CDR3 here is CASSERQGLAKGDEQFF. The CDR3 nucleotides are TGTGCCAGCAGTGAAAGGCAGGGGCTCGCGAAGGGGGATGAGCAGTTCTTC.

In its sample, this clone was seen many times. The chain joins TRBV6-1 to TRBJ1-2; TRBD1 aligns across 8 bases. Germline trimming cut 2 bases from V and 8 bases from J; bases unmatched to any gene: 4. CDR1 and CDR2 from the germline V gene are MNHNS and SASEGT. The CDR3 has 13 residues. The DNA for the CDR3 is TGTGCCAGCAGTGAATGGCAGGGGGCGGGCTACACCTTC. Protein: CASSEWQGAGYTF.

Regarding this clone: At the DNA level, this CDR3 is encoded by other sequences in the same sample as well. The J gene is TRBJ1-1, the V gene TRBV7-2; D unclear. The CDR3 runs 13 residues. CDR1 is SGHTA and CDR2 is FQGNSA in the germline V gene. V lost 2 bases, J lost 1 base, and 5 bases lay in between. The CDR3 reads CASSLRRNTEAFF. The CDR3 nucleotides read TGTGCCAGCAGCTTAAGACGGAACACTGAAGCTTTCTTT.

This clone was counted only a few times. The chain recombines TRBV2 with TRBJ2-3, with D possibly TRBD2 on 6 matching bases. Germline CDR1 and CDR2: SNHLY and FYNNEI. This CDR3 is built from 14 residues. Between the trimmed V and J ends, which lost 3 bases and 1 base, there was a span of 8 bases. Here the CDR3 DNA reads TGTGCCAGCAGTGAGGCTAGCGGCACAGATACGCAGTATTTT. Its protein product is CASSEASGTDTQYF.

This chain joins TRBV29-1 and TRBJ2-3; 7 nucleotides align to TRBD1. Germline V CDR1 and CDR2: SQVTM, ANQGSEA. J was trimmed by 2 bases and V by 4 bases; bases with no gene match: 9. The CDR3 length is 15 residues. CDR3 nucleotides: TGCAGCGTTGGACAGGGCCGGACGGACACAGATACGCAGTATTTT. Amino acid sequence: CSVGQGRTDTDTQYF.

This clone is a singleton in its sample. The genes are TRBV28 and TRBJ2-1, with D perhaps matching TRBD2 (5 bases). Trimming pared 7 bases from V and 2 bases from J, leaving 12 bases between. There are 14 residues in the CDR3. The germline CDR1 and CDR2 sequences are MDHEN and SYDVKM. CDR3 amino acids: CASTPQRPYNEQFF. The CDR3 DNA reads as TGTGCCAGCACTCCCCAGCGGCCCTACAATGAGCAGTTCTTC.